This is a list of T cell receptor beta chains from one sample in a study of T cells in Graves' hyperthyroidism and ophthalmopathy. One entry per CDR3 protein, called by TCRdb with MiXCR from the multiplex PCR reads. Among about 700,000 distinct CDR3 sequences listed, over 40% were seen once. The sequenced material came from peripheral blood or thyroid tissue (not recorded which). All receptors come from an adult man with Graves' disease, either hyperthyroidism or ophthalmopathy (not recorded which). Each CDR3 is given with its conserved first and last residue. A D gene is named only where the DNA matches it firmly.

D	length	V	J	CDR3
-	16	TRBV14	TRBJ1-4	CASSESDRQTNEKLFF
TRBD1	14	TRBV15	TRBJ1-2	CATSGDRGAYGYTF
-	15	TRBV29-1	TRBJ1-5	CSVAHGGGNNQPQHF
-	14	TRBV7-4	TRBJ2-7	CASSFGDLSYEQYF
-	11	TRBV20-1	TRBJ1-1	CSASGSLEAFF
TRBD1	15	TRBV20-1	TRBJ2-7	CSARDDRGTTYEQYF
TRBD1	16	TRBV7-9	TRBJ2-2	CASSKTGESYTGELFF
TRBD1	14	TRBV9	TRBJ1-2	CASSAGDRGYGYTF
-	16	TRBV3-1	TRBJ2-5	CASSQPGGGRGETQYF
TRBD1	16	TRBV5-1	TRBJ1-1	CASSLAGQGAGTEAFF
-	16	TRBV5-1	TRBJ2-6	CASSLESTSGANVLTF
TRBD1	17	TRBV2	TRBJ1-5	CASSRTGGKVVDQPQHF
TRBD2	16	TRBV5-4	TRBJ2-7	CASSPGLAGRSYEQYF
TRBD1	17	TRBV7-8	TRBJ1-4	CASSLGTGFTTLEKLFF
-	13	TRBV29-1	TRBJ1-2	CSVAGFGTYGYTF
TRBD1	14	TRBV19	TRBJ1-5	CASSHGQGPQPQHF
-	16	TRBV7-9	TRBJ1-6	CASSLATPGANSPLHF
-	13	TRBV7-9	TRBJ1-1	CAWSAQWDTEAFF
-	14	TRBV12-3/TRBV12-4	TRBJ1-2	CASSLILGRYGYTF
-	12	TRBV29-1	TRBJ1-2	CSVESGIYGYTF
-	11	TRBV20-1	TRBJ2-7	CSATEGYEQYF
-	14	TRBV5-1	TRBJ1-3	CASKRADSGNTIYF
TRBD1	15	TRBV29-1	TRBJ1-1	CSVGGPGQVNTEAFF
TRBD1	16	TRBV6-5	TRBJ1-5	CASSLAGTARNQPQHF
TRBD1	19	TRBV6-6	TRBJ1-5	CASSYQGGSSTDSNQPQHF
-	14	TRBV12-3/TRBV12-4	TRBJ2-2	CASLGQGGTGELFF
-	16	TRBV5-4	TRBJ1-1	CASSLVGGALNTEAFF
TRBD1	13	TRBV29-1	TRBJ1-2	CSALQGGLGGYTF
TRBD1	13	TRBV20-1	TRBJ1-1	CSAPGTGGSEAFF